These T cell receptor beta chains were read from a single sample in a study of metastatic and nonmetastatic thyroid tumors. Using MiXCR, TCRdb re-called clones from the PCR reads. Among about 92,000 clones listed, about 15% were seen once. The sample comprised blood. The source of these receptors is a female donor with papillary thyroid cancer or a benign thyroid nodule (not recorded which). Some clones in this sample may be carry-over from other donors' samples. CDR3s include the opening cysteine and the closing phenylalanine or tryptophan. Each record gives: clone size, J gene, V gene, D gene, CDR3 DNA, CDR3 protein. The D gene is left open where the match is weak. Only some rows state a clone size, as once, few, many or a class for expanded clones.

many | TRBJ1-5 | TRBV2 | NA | TGTGCCAGCAGTACGAATAGCAATCAGCCCCAGCATTTT | CASSTNSNQPQHF
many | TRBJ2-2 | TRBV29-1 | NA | TGCAGCGTTGGACGTGCCGGGGAGCTGTTTTTT | CSVGRAGELFF
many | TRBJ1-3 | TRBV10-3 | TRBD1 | TGTGCCATCAGGGAAGGGACAGGGGGCTTCGGAAACACCATATATTTT | CAIREGTGGFGNTIYF
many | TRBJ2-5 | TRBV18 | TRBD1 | TGTGCCAGCTCACCATCAGGGGGCCTGGGAGAGACCCAGTACTTC | CASSPSGGLGETQYF
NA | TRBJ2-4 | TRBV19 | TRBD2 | TGTGCCAGTAGTCGACGGTGGGGGGGAGCCAAAAACATTCAGTACTTC | CASSRRWGGAKNIQYF
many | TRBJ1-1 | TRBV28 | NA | TGTGCCAGCAGTTTATGGGGGGCCCCTGAAACTGAAGCTTTCTTT | CASSLWGAPETEAFF
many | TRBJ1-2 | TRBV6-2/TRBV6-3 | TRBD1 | TGTGCCAGCAGACCGCCCCGGGACAGCTATGGCTACACCTTC | CASRPPRDSYGYTF
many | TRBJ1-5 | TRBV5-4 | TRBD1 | TGTGCCAGCAGCTTGGACGGACAGGGCCCCAATCAGCCCCAGCATTTT | CASSLDGQGPNQPQHF
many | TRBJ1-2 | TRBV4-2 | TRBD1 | TGTGCCAGCAGCCAAGAATCGGGACAGGCCTGGGGCTACACCTTC | CASSQESGQAWGYTF
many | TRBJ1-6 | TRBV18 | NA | TGTGCCAGCTCACCCTCAGGGAATTCACCCCTCCACTTT | CASSPSGNSPLHF
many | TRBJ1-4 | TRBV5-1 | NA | TGCGCCAGCAGCCCCGGCGCCAATGAAAAACTGTTTTTT | CASSPGANEKLFF
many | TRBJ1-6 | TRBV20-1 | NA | TGCAGTGCTAGGTCAGGGTTTAATTCACCCCTCCACTTT | CSARSGFNSPLHF
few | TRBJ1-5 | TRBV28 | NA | TGTGCCAGCAGACTGGACACGGGCAATCAGCCCCAGCATTTT | CASRLDTGNQPQHF
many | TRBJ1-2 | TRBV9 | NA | TGTGCCAGCAGCGGGGGGACCTCCAGCATAGCTAACTATGGCTACACCTTC | CASSGGTSSIANYGYTF
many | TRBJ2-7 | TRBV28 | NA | TGTGCCAGCAGCCCCGGGGGTGGGATAACCTACGAGCAGTACTTC | CASSPGGGITYEQYF
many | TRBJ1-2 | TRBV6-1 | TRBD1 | TGTGCCAGCAGCAGGACAGGGAGACAGGGCTACACCTTC | CASSRTGRQGYTF
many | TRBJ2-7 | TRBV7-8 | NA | TGTGCCAGCAGCTTAGTTCCGGACTACGAGCAGTACTTC | CASSLVPDYEQYF
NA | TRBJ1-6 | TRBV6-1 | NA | TGTGCCAGCATTCGTCACGGAGGGAGGGATTCACCCCTCCACTTT | CASIRHGGRDSPLHF
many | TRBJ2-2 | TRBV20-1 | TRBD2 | TGCAGTGCGAGCGGACTAGCGGCAATTGGGGAGCTGTTTTTT | CSASGLAAIGELFF
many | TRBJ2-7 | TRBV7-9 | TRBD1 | TGTGCCAGCAGCCAACGACAGGGCCTCTACGAGCAGTACTTC | CASSQRQGLYEQYF
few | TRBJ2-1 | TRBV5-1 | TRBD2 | TGCGCCAGCAGCTGGACTAGCGGGAGGTTTTCCTACAATGAGCAGTTCTTC | CASSWTSGRFSYNEQFF
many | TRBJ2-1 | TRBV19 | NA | TGTGCCAGTAGTATAGACACCTACAATGAGCAGTTCTTC | CASSIDTYNEQFF
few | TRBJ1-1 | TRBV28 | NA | TGTGCCAGCATTCCTACAACAGGGCAGGTTGTATCTTTCTTT | CASIPTTGQVVSFF
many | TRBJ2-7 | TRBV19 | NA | TGTGCCAGTAGTCCCTCCGGCAGGGGCCCTTACGAGCAGTACTTC | CASSPSGRGPYEQYF
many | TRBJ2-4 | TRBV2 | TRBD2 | TGTGCCAGCAGTGAGGACGGGGGGGCCTTAAACATTCAGTACTTC | CASSEDGGALNIQYF
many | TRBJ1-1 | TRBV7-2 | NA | TGTGCCAGCAGCAGCAGGGCTGCGAACACTGAAGCTTTCTTT | CASSSRAANTEAFF
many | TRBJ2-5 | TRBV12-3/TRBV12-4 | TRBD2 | TGTGCGAGCATAAGGACTAGCGGGGGGAGTCAAGAGACCCAGTACTTC | CASIRTSGGSQETQYF
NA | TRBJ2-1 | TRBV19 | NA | TGTGCCAGTTTACCGGGACTTACACCGCCGAGCTCCTACAATCAGCAGTTCTTC | CASLPGLTPPSSYNQQFF
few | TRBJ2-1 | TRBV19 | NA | TGTGCCAGTAGTTTCAATAGGTCGAACAATGAGCAGTTCTTC | CASSFNRSNNEQFF
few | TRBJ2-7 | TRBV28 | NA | TGTGCCAGCAGTTTGCCCGGGACCGCCACCTACGAGCAGTACTTC | CASSLPGTATYEQYF
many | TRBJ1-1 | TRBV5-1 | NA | TGCGCCAGCAGCTTGCAGGTCCAACTGAACACTGAAGCTTTCTTT | CASSLQVQLNTEAFF
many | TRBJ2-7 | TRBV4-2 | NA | TGTGCCAGCAGCCCAGGGGCAGGGTACGAGCAGTACTTC | CASSPGAGYEQYF
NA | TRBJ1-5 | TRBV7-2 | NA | TGTGCCAGCAGCCGAGGGGGGGGTGAGCCCCAGCATTTT | CASSRGGGEPQHF
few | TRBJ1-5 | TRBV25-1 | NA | TGTGCCAGCAGTGTCGACTGGAGACAGGAGATTGACTATAGCAATCAGCCCCAGCATTTT | CASSVDWRQEIDYSNQPQHF
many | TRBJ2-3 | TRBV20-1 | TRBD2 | TGCAGTGCTTACGTTCTAGCGGGGGGGAACACAGATACGCAGTATTTT | CSAYVLAGGNTDTQYF
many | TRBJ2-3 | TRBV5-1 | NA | TGCGCCAGCAGCTCTAGCACAGATACGCAGTATTTT | CASSSSTDTQYF
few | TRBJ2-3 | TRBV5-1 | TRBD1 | TGCGCCAGCAGCCAAACAGGGGAAGATACGCAGTATTTT | CASSQTGEDTQYF
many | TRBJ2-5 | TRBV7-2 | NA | TGTGCCAGCAGCCCTACGGGGAGGCAGATAGAGACCCAGTACTTC | CASSPTGRQIETQYF
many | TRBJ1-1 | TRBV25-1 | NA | TGTGCCAGCAGTGAATCTAGGCAGGGGATGGGGAACACTGAAGCTTTCTTT | CASSESRQGMGNTEAFF
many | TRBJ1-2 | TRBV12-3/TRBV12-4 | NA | TGTGCCAGCAGTTTAGGGGCGACGGTTAACTATGGCTACACCTTC | CASSLGATVNYGYTF
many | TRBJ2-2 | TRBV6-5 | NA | TGTGCCAGCAGTTACGGGAGGGGGGGGACCGGGGAGCTGTTTTTT | CASSYGRGGTGELFF
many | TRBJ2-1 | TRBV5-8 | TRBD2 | TGTGCCAGCAGCCTCGCGGGGGGCCCAGGAAATGAGCAGTTCTTC | CASSLAGGPGNEQFF
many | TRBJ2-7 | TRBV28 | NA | TGTGCCAGCAGTTCCGGGGAGTCCTACGAGCAGTACTTC | CASSSGESYEQYF
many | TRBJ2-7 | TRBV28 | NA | TGTGCCAGCAGTCATCAACCTGGATTGGGGGCGGGGGAGCAGTACTTC | CASSHQPGLGAGEQYF
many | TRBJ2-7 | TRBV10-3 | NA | TGTGCCACCTCAGGGGAGTACGAGCAGTACTTC | CATSGEYEQYF
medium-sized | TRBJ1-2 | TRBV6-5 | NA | TGTGCCAGCAGTTACTCGATGTGGGACATAAGGGGGTATGGCTACACCTTC | CASSYSMWDIRGYGYTF
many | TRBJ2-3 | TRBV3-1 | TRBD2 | TGTGCCAGCAGCCGAGCGGGGGGCACAGATACGCAGTATTTT | CASSRAGGTDTQYF
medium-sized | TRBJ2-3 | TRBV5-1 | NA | TGCGCCAGCAGCTTGGACAGGGCCACAGATACGCAGTATTTT | CASSLDRATDTQYF
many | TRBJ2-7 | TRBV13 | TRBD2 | TGTGCCAGCAGCCTCGCGGGGGGCCGGGGCTCCTACGAGCAGTACTTC | CASSLAGGRGSYEQYF
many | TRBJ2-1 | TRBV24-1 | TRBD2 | TGTGCCACCAGTCCCGGGGGGGAGTACAATGAGCAGTTCTTC | CATSPGGEYNEQFF
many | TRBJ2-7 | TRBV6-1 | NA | TGTGCCAGCGTCCAGGGGCCCCGCACCTACGAGCAGTACTTC | CASVQGPRTYEQYF
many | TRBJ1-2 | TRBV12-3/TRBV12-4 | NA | TGTGCCAGCGATGGTGATGGCTACACCTTC | CASDGDGYTF
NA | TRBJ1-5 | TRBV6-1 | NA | TGTGCCAGCATCCTACAGGGTCTCAATCAGCCCCAGCATTTT | CASILQGLNQPQHF
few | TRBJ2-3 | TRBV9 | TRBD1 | TGTGCCAGCAGCGGGACAGGGGGGTACACAGATACGCAGTATTTT | CASSGTGGYTDTQYF
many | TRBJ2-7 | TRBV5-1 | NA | TGCGCCAGCAGCTTCGGGGTACTAGGCTACGAGCAGTACTTC | CASSFGVLGYEQYF
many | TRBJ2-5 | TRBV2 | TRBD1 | TGTGCCAGCAGTGTTTTGACAGGGCTTGCCTTC | CASSVLTGLAF
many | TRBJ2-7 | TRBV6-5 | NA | TGTGCCAGCAGTTACTATAGGAGGCCCTACGAGCAGCACTTC | CASSYYRRPYEQHF
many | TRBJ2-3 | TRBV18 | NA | TGTGCCAGCTCACAACCCACAGATACGCAGTATTTT | CASSQPTDTQYF
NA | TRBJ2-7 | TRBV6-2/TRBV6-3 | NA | TGTGCCAGCAGTTTACCGGGACCCCCGTACGAGAAGTACTTC | CASSLPGPPYEKYF
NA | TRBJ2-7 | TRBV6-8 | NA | TGTGCCACCCCGGAGAGCCGCAGATCATACGAGCAGTACTTC | CATPESRRSYEQYF